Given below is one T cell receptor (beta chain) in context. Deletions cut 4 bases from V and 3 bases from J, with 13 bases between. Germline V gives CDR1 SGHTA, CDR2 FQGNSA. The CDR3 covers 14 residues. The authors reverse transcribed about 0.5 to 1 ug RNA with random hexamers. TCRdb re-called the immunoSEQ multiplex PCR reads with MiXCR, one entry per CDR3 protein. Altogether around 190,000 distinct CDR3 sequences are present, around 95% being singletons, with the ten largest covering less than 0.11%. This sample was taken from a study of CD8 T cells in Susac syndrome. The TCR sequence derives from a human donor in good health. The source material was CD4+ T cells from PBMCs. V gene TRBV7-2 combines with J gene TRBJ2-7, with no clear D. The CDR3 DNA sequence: TGTGCCAGCAGCTCGGGCAGACTGGGCTACGAGCAGTACTTC. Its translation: CASSSGRLGYEQYF.